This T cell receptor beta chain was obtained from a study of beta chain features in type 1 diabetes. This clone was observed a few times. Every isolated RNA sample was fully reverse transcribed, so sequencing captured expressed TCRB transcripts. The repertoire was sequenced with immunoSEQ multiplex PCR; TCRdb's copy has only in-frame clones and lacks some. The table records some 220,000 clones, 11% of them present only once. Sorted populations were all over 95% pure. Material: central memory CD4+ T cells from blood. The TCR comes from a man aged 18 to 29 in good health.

This CDR3 reads CAWSTLFSGRSYNEQFF. DNA for the CDR3: TGTGCCTGGAGTACACTATTTAGCGGGAGGTCCTACAATGAGCAGTTCTTC. The chain employs TRBV30 and TRBJ2-1; 10 bases are a match to TRBD2. CDR1 and CDR2 (germline): GTSNPN, SVGIG (reference sequence). V shed 2 bases, J shed 1 base, and the junction held 8 bases outside the gene matches. The CDR3 has 17 amino acids.